The source of this T cell receptor (beta chain) is a study of blood T cells in healthy people across ages (dated by TCRdb to 2015 to 2017). Context from the whole study: Template switching captured roughly one uniquely barcoded TCR beta cDNA molecule per two T cells in model experiments. Donors of different ages were randomly distributed across sequencing lanes to avoid experimental bias. Age-related changes in TCR beta repertoire diversity were measured in the study by deep sequencing normalized with unique cDNA molecular identifiers. For two donors (one aged 18 to 29 and one aged 80 or older), the study analyzed two additional independent replicas of 1 million unique cDNA reads from the same blood draw. Donors were grouped into four age groups: young (average 16 years), middle-aged (over 35), aged (around 56) and long-lived (approximately 82). What the research found in general, with its limitations: Conclusive comparison of naive and antigen-experienced compartments was prevented by the profiling of bulk unsorted PBMCs. Estimates of total diversity from one million sequenced T cells were regarded as lower bounds and underestimates. Because donor CMV infection status was unknown, age-related changes in expanded clonotypes were potentially confounded. Observed TCR beta diversity correlated strongly with the percentage of naive T cells measured by flow cytometry. As age increased, observed TCR beta diversity per million T cells dropped in a roughly linear way, and a significant reduction was already evident by age 40. Compared with the aged group, the long-lived group had more naive CD4+ T cells, fewer expanded clones and increased TCR diversity, suggesting age selection.

A word on this clonotype: Its binding antigen is unknown. It has no much larger one-base neighbor in the sample; base qualities were not kept.

Systemically healthy Caucasian individuals from Russia, approximately 39 in total and aged 6 to 90 years, were included as donors. Each donor gave approximately 9.4 milliliters of peripheral blood, drawn into EDTA-treated Vacutainer tubes. Ficoll-Paque density-gradient centrifugation was used to isolate PBMCs, with at least 7 million obtained per sample. Trizol reagent was used to extract total RNA from the PBMCs, yielding at least 6 micrograms per sample. For every donor, flow cytometry on a PBMC aliquot measured the percentage of naive CD45RAhigh/CD27high T cells. To prepare the library, 5' RACE was applied. The sequencer was an Illumina HiSeq 2500. A second PCR of about 7 to 12 cycles was performed with a sample-barcoded 5' primer and a J-beta primer mix. Each TCR beta cDNA molecule received a unique molecular identifier from a template-switch 5' adaptor carrying 12 random nucleotides. Each sample yielded at least 3 million CDR3-containing paired-end reads. The Mint cDNA synthesis kit, primed by a TRBC-specific oligonucleotide, was used to synthesize first-strand cDNA from all RNA. All cDNA was treated with uracil-DNA glycosylase and then went through a first 18-cycle PCR with the universal primers M1SS and BC2_uni_R. The original pipeline was this. For normalization, 1 million high-quality reads were randomly selected from each sample, with every read carrying a distinct molecular identifier. Reads sharing molecular identifiers were discarded rather than binned into consensus sequences. MiTCR, with a Q25 quality threshold and the strictest error-elimination algorithm, was used for CDR3 identification, clonotype clustering and error correction. A nonparametric unseen species model with Euler transformation was used to estimate a lower bound on total TCR beta diversity. TCRdb applied fastp at Q25 and MiXCR to the public reads, then kept only in-frame beta chains. A single entry per CDR3 protein holds the most common genes and DNA from its merged rows. These V and J calls rely on TCRdb rather than the paper's analysis. Present in this sample are about 2 million distinct CDR3 sequences, around half of which were seen just once. The top ten clonotypes cover more than 2% of the sample.

CDR1 and CDR2, per the germline V gene, are MNHEY and SVGEGT. Trimming leaves V shorter by 7 bases and J shorter by 4 bases, with the junction holding 9 bases beyond the gene matches. The CDR3 numbers 15 residues from cysteine through phenylalanine. Of the read, only the CDR3 DNA is kept; its 45 bases are in frame from base 1. The clonotype originates from a woman aged 40 to 55 in good health. The V and J segments used are TRBV6-2 or TRBV6-3 and TRBJ2-2; 7 middle bases align to TRBD1. The sequenced material came from blood. CDR3 sequence: CASILDRSGTGELFF. The DNA sequence follows: TGTGCCAGCATTCTGGACAGGTCGGGCACCGGGGAGCTGTTTTTT.